The entry below describes one T cell receptor beta chain. Its antigen is not identified. The table came from immunoSEQ multiplex PCR; TCRdb's copy has only in-frame clones and leaves some out. The specimen has over 30,000 clones, none found just once. The sample belongs to a study of T cells after posttransplantation cyclophosphamide. Notes on the study in general: Skin or GI-infiltrating T cells shared few TRB sequences with blood.

Germline lookup yields CDR1 MDHEN and CDR2 SYDVKM. The junction had 7 bases not matched to a gene; V was cut back by 7 bases and J by 4 bases. The CDR3 consists of 15 residues. Input material: PBMCs. The chain joins TRBV28 to TRBJ2-3; 11 nucleotides align to TRBD1. This TCR came from a woman between 45 and 60 years old in good health and a related stem cell transplant donor. Written as DNA, the CDR3 is TGTGCCAGCACCCTGGGACAGGGGGTTTCAGATACGCAGTATTTT. Amino acids: CASTLGQGVSDTQYF.